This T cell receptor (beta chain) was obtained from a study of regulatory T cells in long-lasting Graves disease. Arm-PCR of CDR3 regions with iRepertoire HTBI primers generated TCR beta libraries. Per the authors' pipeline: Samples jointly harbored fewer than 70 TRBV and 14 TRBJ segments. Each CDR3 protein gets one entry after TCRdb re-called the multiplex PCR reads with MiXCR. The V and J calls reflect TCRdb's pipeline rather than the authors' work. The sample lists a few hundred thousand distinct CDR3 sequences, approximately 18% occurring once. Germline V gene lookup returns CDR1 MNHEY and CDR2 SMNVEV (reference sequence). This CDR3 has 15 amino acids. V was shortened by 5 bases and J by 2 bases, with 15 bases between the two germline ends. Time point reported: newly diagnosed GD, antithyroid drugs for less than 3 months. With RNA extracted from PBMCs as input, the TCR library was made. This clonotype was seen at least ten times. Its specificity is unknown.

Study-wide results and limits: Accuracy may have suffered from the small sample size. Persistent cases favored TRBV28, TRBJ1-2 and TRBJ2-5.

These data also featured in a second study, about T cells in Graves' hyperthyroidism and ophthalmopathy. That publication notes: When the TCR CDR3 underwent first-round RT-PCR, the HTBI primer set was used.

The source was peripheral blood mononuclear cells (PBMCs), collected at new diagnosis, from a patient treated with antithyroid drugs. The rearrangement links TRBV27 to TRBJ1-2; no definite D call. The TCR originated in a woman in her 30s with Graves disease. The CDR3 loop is CASSTRPSSNYGYTF. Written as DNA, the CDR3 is TGTGCCAGCAGTACCCGACCGAGCAGCAACTATGGCTACACCTTC.